The 23 T cell receptor beta chains below were found in one sample sequenced in a study of graft-versus-host responses after intestinal transplantation (dated by TCRdb to the early 2020s). Interpreted using the paper, the time point label stands for: cells obtained before transplantation from donor or recipient. These receptors have no known antigen. Library construction relied on the immunoSEQ multiplex PCR assay. TCRdb's version of the immuneACCESS table is confined to in-frame rearrangements and falls short of the full clone set. An unresolved V gene accounts for under half of the shortfall where checked; the remainder is of unknown origin. A total of around 87,000 clones appear in this sample, around 90% of them only once. The top ten clonotypes cover roughly 0.43% of the sample. Sequenced here: unstimulated CD8+ T cells sorted from spleen or lymph node cells, sampled before transplant. The receptor set was obtained from a human donor who was the organ donor for an intestinal transplant.

This clone was detected once. The chain employs TRBV5-6 and TRBJ2-1, with D possibly TRBD2 on 5 matching bases. Trimming removed 4 bases at V and 6 bases at J, with 8 bases between. Germline V gene sequence: CDR1 SGHDT, CDR2 YYEEEE. The CDR3 length is 12 residues. As DNA, the CDR3 is TGTGCCAGCAGCCGCACTAGCAATGAGCAGTTCTTC. Its protein is CASSRTSNEQFF.

The V gene is TRBV6-6, the J gene TRBJ2-7, with D tentatively TRBD1 (5 bases). Per the germline V gene, CDR1 is MNHNY and CDR2 is SVGAGI (reference sequence). V was pared by 5 bases and J by 3 bases, with 8 bases between. The CDR3 length is 12 residues. In nucleotides, the CDR3 is TGTGCCAGCAGTACACAGGTCTACGAGCAGTACTTC. Translation: CASSTQVYEQYF.

Remarks on this clone: In the same sample, other DNA sequences code for this CDR3. V usage is TRBV6-6 and J usage is TRBJ2-7; D remains unclear. Trimming removed 5 bases at V and 8 bases at J, with 19 bases between. This CDR3 has 14 residues. The V gene's germline CDR1 is MNHNY and CDR2 SVGAGI (reference sequence). CDR3 bases: TGTGCCAGCAGTCTAGACCGTTTCCTCCTGAAGCAGTACTTC. Translation: CASSLDRFLLKQYF.

The J gene is TRBJ1-4, the V gene TRBV4-3; D gene unclear. V was shortened by 4 bases and J by 8 bases, with 14 bases between the two germline ends. CDR1 is LGHNA and CDR2 is YSLEER in the germline V gene. This CDR3 has 14 amino acids. CDR3 in amino acids: CASSLGTVREKLFF. The CDR3 nucleotides are TGCGCCAGCAGCCTAGGAACAGTGCGCGAAAAACTGTTTTTT.

The V gene is TRBV6-1, the J gene TRBJ1-1; D gene uncertain. The germline CDR1 and CDR2 sequences are MNHNS and SASEGT. This CDR3 has 13 residues. V was shortened by 6 bases and J by 1 base, with 9 bases between the two germline ends. CDR3 DNA: TGTGCCAGCAGCCCCACAGAGAACACTGAAGCTTTCTTT. Translation gives CASSPTENTEAFF.

This clone showed up just once. Here the CDR3 DNA reads TGTGCCAGCAGACGCACTAGCGGGGGATACTACGAGCAGTACTTC. This gives the protein CASRRTSGGYYEQYF. This chain joins TRBV27 and TRBJ2-7; 11 nucleotides line up with TRBD2. Germline assignment: CDR1 MNHEY and CDR2 SMNVEV (reference sequence). CDR3 length equals 15 residues. Trimming removed 6 bases from V and 3 bases from J; junction bases left unmatched: 7.

The chain has TRBV7-3 and TRBJ1-5; 8 bases are shared with TRBD1. The CDR3 extends over 15 amino acids. Germline V gene lookup returns CDR1 SGHTA and CDR2 FQGTGA. Losses at the gene ends were 5 bases for V and 7 bases for J; bases not matched to a gene: 10. The CDR3 DNA follows: TGTGCCAGCAGCCTTGACAGGGGACTTCAGCAGCCCCAGCATTTT. This gives the protein CASSLDRGLQQPQHF.

This CDR3 is CASRLGLALYEQYF. The CDR3 DNA follows: TGTGCCAGCAGACTGGGACTAGCGCTCTACGAGCAGTACTTC. The genes are TRBV6-4 and TRBJ2-7; 10 bases map to TRBD2. CDR3 size: 14 residues. With 6 bases clipped from V and 3 bases from J, the junction kept 5 bases outside the gene matches. Germline V gene sequence: CDR1 MRHNA, CDR2 SNTAGT.

The chain links TRBV25-1 to TRBJ1-1; 9 bases are shared with TRBD1. CDR3 size: 13 residues. Trimming cost V 6 bases and J 7 bases; bases outside gene matches: 6. Germline V gives CDR1 MGHDK, CDR2 SYGVNS. This CDR3 reads CASRGQGANEAFF. The CDR3 bases are TGTGCCAGCAGGGGACAGGGAGCCAATGAAGCTTTCTTT.

This clone was detected only once. The chain joins TRBV19 to TRBJ1-5, with D tentatively TRBD1 (5 bases). V lost 4 bases, J lost 0 bases, and 7 bases lay in between. Germline-derived CDR1 and CDR2 are LNHDA and SQIVND (reference sequence). The CDR3 sequence is 14 residues long. The CDR3 sequence: CASSTTVSNQPQHF. In DNA form, the CDR3 reads TGTGCCAGTAGTACGACAGTTAGCAATCAGCCCCAGCATTTT.

This clone was counted once. The rearrangement uses TRBV7-3 and TRBJ1-5; unclear D gene. Germline V gives CDR1 SGHTA, CDR2 FQGTGA. The CDR3 has 13 amino acids. The V end was cut by 0 bases, the J end by 5 bases, with 5 bases between. CDR3 bases: TGTGCCAGCAGCTTAACGGCCTATCAGCCCCAGCATTTT. Protein sequence: CASSLTAYQPQHF.

V gene TRBV5-8 combines with J gene TRBJ2-7; 7 nucleotides line up with TRBD2. J was trimmed by 3 bases and V by 4 bases; bases with no gene match: 4. Germline CDR1 reads SGHTS; CDR2 reads YDEGEE. This CDR3 is 13 amino acids long. The CDR3 DNA reads as TGTGCCAGCAGCGGGAGCGGGGTCTACGAGCAGTACTTC. Translation gives CASSGSGVYEQYF.

CDR3 protein: CASTPRASGDKNIQYF. CDR3 bases: TGTGCCAGCACCCCCCGGGCTAGCGGGGACAAAAACATTCAGTACTTC. This chain connects TRBV2 to TRBJ2-4; the match to TRBD2 covers 9 bases. CDR1 and CDR2 (germline): SNHLY, FYNNEI. J lost 3 bases, V lost 7 bases, and 10 bases had no gene match. The CDR3 has 16 residues.

V usage is TRBV9 and J usage is TRBJ2-5, with TRBD2 as a possible D gene (5 bases). Trimming took off 1 base at V and 5 bases at J, with 12 bases between the two ends. CDR3 size: 14 residues. Germline V gene sequence: CDR1 SGDLS, CDR2 YYNGEE. This chain's CDR3 is CASSVYSWEETQYF. The CDR3 DNA is TGTGCCAGCAGCGTATACTCCTGGGAGGAGACCCAGTACTTC.

This sequence joins TRBV9 and TRBJ1-5; D not resolved. V shed 0 bases and J shed 1 base, with 11 bases lying between them. Germline CDR1 SGDLS, CDR2 YYNGEE. The CDR3 is 16 residues long. CDR3 DNA: TGTGCCAGCAGCGTAGGGCCGGGGTCGAGCAATCAGCCCCAGCATTTT. Translated: CASSVGPGSSNQPQHF.

This clone turned up a few times. This chain links TRBV29-1 with TRBJ2-1; 8 bases map to TRBD1. The germline gives CDR1 SQVTM, CDR2 ANQGSEA. V dropped 6 bases and J dropped 4; count of bases not matched to a gene: 14. CDR3 size: 16 residues. The CDR3 DNA reads TGCAGCGTCGAGGACAGGGCGCTGTCCGGTTACAATGAGCAGTTCTTC. This encodes CSVEDRALSGYNEQFF.

The chain uses TRBV27 and TRBJ1-2; a possible D gene is TRBD1 (6 bases). Germline lookup yields CDR1 MNHEY and CDR2 SMNVEV (reference sequence). Trimming pared 4 bases from V and 7 bases from J, leaving 22 bases between. The CDR3 is 16 amino acids. CDR3 sequence reads: CASSSRNRDHVRGYTF. The DNA of the CDR3 is TGTGCCAGCAGTTCCCGGAACAGGGATCACGTGCGTGGCTACACCTTC.

This clone appeared once. Its ends do not fully match the called genes, so a read error is possible. V gene TRBV13 combines with J gene TRBJ1-6, with TRBD1 as a possible D gene (5 bases). The germline V gene has CDR1 PRHDT and CDR2 FYEKMQ (reference sequence). The CDR3 is 15 residues long. The CDR3 protein is CASSLGPGVNSPLHF. CDR3 bases: TGTGCCAGCAGCCTAGGGCCGGGGGTCAATTCACCCCTCCACTTT.

The chain couples TRBV14 to TRBJ2-7, with a tentative D call TRBD2 (6 bases). The ends were cut back, 4 bases at V and 0 bases at J, with 16 bases in the middle. Germline CDR1 reads SGHDN; CDR2 reads FVKESK. The CDR3 loop spans 16 amino acids. CDR3 sequence reads: CASSLLGGRTSYEQYF. In DNA form, the CDR3 reads TGTGCCAGCAGCCTGTTGGGGGGTAGAACCTCCTACGAGCAGTACTTC.

The chain has TRBV14 and TRBJ1-4; unclear D gene. Trimming stripped 0 bases from V and 5 bases from J, with 10 bases between. This CDR3 comprises 15 residues. Germline assignment: CDR1 SGHDN and CDR2 FVKESK. The CDR3: CASSQEGEPNEKLFF. The CDR3 coding sequence is TGTGCCAGCAGCCAAGAGGGAGAACCAAATGAAAAACTGTTTTTT. Complete variable domain (other parts from reference TRBV14 and TRBJ1-4): EAGVTQFPSHSVIEKGQTVTLRCDPISGHDNLYWYRRVMGKEIKFLLHFVKESKQDESGMPNNRFLAERTGGTYSTLKVQPAELEDSGVYFCASSQEGEPNEKLFFGSGTQLSVL.

CDR3 amino acids: CASSVEGTGRHEQFF. The CDR3 bases are TGTGCCAGCAGCGTAGAGGGGACAGGGCGGCATGAGCAGTTCTTC. The chain joins TRBV9 to TRBJ2-1; 9 nucleotides agree with TRBD1. V lost 0 bases, J lost 8 bases, and 6 bases stayed unmatched. This CDR3 has 15 amino acids. Germline assignment: CDR1 SGDLS and CDR2 YYNGEE.

The chain combines TRBV4-3 with TRBJ1-5; D is ambiguous. Germline lookup yields CDR1 LGHNA and CDR2 YSLEER. CDR3 length: 13 residues. V lost 1 base and J lost 6, with 7 bases in between. Written as DNA, the CDR3 is TGCGCCAGCAGCCAAGGGCTGATTCAGCCCCAGCATTTT. The encoded protein is CASSQGLIQPQHF.

The chain employs TRBV6-5 and TRBJ2-7, with 7 positions matching TRBD1. This CDR3 region has 15 residues. The germline V gene encodes CDR1 MNHEY and CDR2 SVGAGI. The trim removed 6 bases at V and 4 bases at J, leaving 12 bases unmatched. The CDR3 loop is CASSIPGTDFYEQYF. As DNA, the CDR3 is TGTGCCAGCAGCATTCCCGGGACAGATTTTTACGAGCAGTACTTC.